The entry below gives a single T cell receptor beta chain sequence along with its context. The antigen is unknown. A single record per CDR3 protein comes from TCRdb applying MiXCR to the 5' RACE reads. Of more than 250,000 distinct CDR3 sequences listed, approximately 19% were seen once; the top ten hold 20% to 25%. CDR3 size: 15 residues. Germline V CDR1 and CDR2: SGHRS, YFSETQ. Trimming took off 7 bases at V and 3 bases at J, with 18 bases between the two ends. The sample originates from a study of T-cell memory formation after mild COVID-19. Study results and caveats: Among contracting clones, CD4+ were mainly CM/EM and CD8+ enriched in EMRA. Memory sampled before infection contained some responding clones, suggesting cross-reactive memory joined. Clones that shrank (day 15 to 85) were balanced CD4/CD8, whereas later expanders leaned CD4+. Specificity for SARS-CoV-2 was not confirmed among the second-wave clones peaking on day 37.

Sequenced input: PBMCs or a T cell subset sorted from them (not recorded which). The V and J genes are TRBV5-1 and TRBJ2-3, with no clear D. The sequence derives from a man aged 18 to 35 who had mild COVID-19 (a few samples of this study predate the infection). Cell type and time point are not known. CDR3 DNA: TGCGCCAGCTCGCTGGGCAGCTCCGGTACAGATACGCAGTATTTT. It yields the protein CASSLGSSGTDTQYF.